The present T cell receptor beta chain was sequenced within a study of CD8 T cells in Susac syndrome. Random hexamers served to reverse transcribe about 0.45 to 1 ug RNA. Amplification of TCR beta CDR3 by immunoSEQ multiplex PCR spanned 54 Vbeta and 13 Jbeta. In TCRdb, the immunoSEQ multiplex PCR reads were re-called with MiXCR into one record per CDR3 protein. The sample includes 180,000 or so distinct CDR3 sequences, around 95% of them seen just once. Germline-derived CDR1 and CDR2 are DFQATT and SNEGSKA (reference sequence). V lost 3 bases and J 7 bases, leaving 9 bases between the germline ends. CDR3 size: 11 residues. CD8+ and CD4+ T cells taken from blood had their TCR beta sequenced.

This TCR was recovered from a human donor in good health. The sequenced sample consisted of CD4+ T cells from PBMCs. The chain links TRBV20-1 to TRBJ1-1; D might be TRBD1 (5 bases). The CDR3 DNA follows: TGCAGTGCTAGGAGGGACGGTGAAGCTTTCTTT. This encodes CSARRDGEAFF.